This T cell receptor (beta chain) was identified in a study of tumor-infiltrating lymphocytes in primary liver carcinoma. Notes on the study in general: A significantly higher top-250-clone fraction was recorded for tumors than for blood (p = 0.039).

The V end lost 3 bases, the J end lost 5 bases, and 17 bases lay between the germline ends. Germline lookup yields CDR1 SGHAT and CDR2 FQNNGV. The length of the CDR3 is 15 residues. The study co-extracted DNA and RNA from approximately 20-30 mg of unsorted bulk tissue. The researchers produced TCR beta cDNA from roughly 500 ng total RNA with a constant-region primer. A slightly modified ARM-PCR protocol with three nested multiplex PCR rounds produced these TCR beta libraries. Researchers ran the first two PCR rounds for about 11 cycles each with TRBV1-TRBV30 forward primers and a C-beta reverse primer. TCRdb analysed the multiplex PCR reads with MiXCR anew, one entry per CDR3 protein. The profile shows approximately 92,000 distinct CDR3 sequences, just over 65% of them singletons. This clonotype has a count of ten or more. Its antigen remains unidentified.

The sample consisted of tumor-adjacent normal liver tissue. V is TRBV11-2 and J is TRBJ2-7; no firm D call. The sequence came from a man aged 40-50 years with primary liver carcinoma and hepatitis B virus infection. This chain's CDR3 is CASSLVSLFQDEQYF. CDR3 in DNA: TGTGCCAGCAGCTTGGTATCTTTGTTTCAGGACGAGCAGTACTTC.